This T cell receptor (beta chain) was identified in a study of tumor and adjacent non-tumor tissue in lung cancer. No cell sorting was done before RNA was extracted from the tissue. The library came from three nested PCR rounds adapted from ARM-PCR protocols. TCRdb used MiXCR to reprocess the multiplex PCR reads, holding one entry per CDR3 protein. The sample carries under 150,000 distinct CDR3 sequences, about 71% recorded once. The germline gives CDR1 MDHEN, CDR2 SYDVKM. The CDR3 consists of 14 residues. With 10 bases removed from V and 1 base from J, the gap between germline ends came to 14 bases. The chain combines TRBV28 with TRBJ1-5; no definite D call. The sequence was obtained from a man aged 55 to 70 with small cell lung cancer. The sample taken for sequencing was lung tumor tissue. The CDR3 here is CANEGIVSNQPQHF. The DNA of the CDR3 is TGTGCCAACGAGGGAATAGTGAGCAATCAGCCCCAGCATTTT.